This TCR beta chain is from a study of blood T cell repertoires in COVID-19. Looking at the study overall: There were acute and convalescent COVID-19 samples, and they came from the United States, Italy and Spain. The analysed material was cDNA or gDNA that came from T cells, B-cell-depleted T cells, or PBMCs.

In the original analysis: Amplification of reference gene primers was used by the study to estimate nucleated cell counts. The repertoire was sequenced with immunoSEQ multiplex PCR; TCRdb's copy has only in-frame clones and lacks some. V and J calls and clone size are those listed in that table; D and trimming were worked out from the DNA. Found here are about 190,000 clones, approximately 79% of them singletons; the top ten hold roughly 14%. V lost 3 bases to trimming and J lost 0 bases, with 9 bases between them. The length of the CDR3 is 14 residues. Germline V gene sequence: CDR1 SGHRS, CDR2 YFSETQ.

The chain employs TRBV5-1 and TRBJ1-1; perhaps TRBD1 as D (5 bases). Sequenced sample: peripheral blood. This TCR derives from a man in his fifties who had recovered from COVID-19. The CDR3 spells CASSSPGMNTEAFF. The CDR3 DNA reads TGCGCCAGCAGCTCCCCAGGGATGAACACTGAAGCTTTCTTT.